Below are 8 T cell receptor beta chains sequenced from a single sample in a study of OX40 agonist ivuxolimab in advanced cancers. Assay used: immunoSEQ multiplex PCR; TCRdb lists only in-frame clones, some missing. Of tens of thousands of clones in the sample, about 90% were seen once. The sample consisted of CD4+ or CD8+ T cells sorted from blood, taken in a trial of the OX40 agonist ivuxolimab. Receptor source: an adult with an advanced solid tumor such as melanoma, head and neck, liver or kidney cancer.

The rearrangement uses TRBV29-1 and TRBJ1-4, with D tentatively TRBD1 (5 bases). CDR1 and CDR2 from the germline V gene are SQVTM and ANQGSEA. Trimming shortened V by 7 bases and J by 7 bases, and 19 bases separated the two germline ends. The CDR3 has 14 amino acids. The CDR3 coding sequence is TGCAGCGCCCTTTCGGCAGGGTGGGGTGAAAAACTGTTTTTT. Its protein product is CSALSAGWGEKLFF.

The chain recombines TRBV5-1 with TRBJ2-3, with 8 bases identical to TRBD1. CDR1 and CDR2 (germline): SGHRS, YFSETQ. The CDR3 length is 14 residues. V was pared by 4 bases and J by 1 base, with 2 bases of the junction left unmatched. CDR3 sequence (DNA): TGCGCCAGCAGCGGGGGACAGGGCACAGATACGCAGTATTTT. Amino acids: CASSGGQGTDTQYF.

DNA for the CDR3: TGTGCCAGCAGTCTTGAGCTAGAGAATCAGCCCCAGCATTTT. As protein: CASSLELENQPQHF. The genes are TRBV2 and TRBJ1-5; D not certain. Germline V CDR1 and CDR2: SNHLY, FYNNEI. This CDR3 comprises 14 residues. Trimming pared 5 bases from V and 4 bases from J, leaving 12 bases between. Full variable domain (rest looked up from reference TRBV2 and TRBJ1-5): EPEVTQTPSHQVTQMGQEVILRCVPISNHLYFYWYRQILGQKVEFLVSFYNNEISEKSEIFDDQFSVERPDGSNFTLKIRSTKLEDSAMYFCASSLELENQPQHFGDGTRLSIL.

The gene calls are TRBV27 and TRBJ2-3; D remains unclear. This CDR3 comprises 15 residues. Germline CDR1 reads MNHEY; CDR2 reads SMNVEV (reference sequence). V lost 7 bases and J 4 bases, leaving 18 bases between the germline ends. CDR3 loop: CASTKTNLVSDTQYF. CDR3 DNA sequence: TGTGCCAGCACCAAGACCAATCTGGTCTCAGATACGCAGTATTTT.

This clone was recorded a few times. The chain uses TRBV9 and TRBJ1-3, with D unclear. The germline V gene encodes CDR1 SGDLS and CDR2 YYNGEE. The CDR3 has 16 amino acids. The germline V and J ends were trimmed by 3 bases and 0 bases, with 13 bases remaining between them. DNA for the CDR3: TGTGCCAGCAGCGCATCAGGCAGGTTCTCTGGAAACACCATATATTTT. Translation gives CASSASGRFSGNTIYF.

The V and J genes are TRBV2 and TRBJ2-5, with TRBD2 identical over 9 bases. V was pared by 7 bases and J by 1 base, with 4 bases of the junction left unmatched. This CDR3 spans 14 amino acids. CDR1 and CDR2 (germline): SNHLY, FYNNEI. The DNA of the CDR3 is TGTGCCAGCACAGCGGGAGGCCTCCAAGAGACCCAGTACTTC. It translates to CASTAGGLQETQYF. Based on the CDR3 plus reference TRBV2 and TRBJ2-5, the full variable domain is EPEVTQTPSHQVTQMGQEVILRCVPISNHLYFYWYRQILGQKVEFLVSFYNNEISEKSEIFDDQFSVERPDGSNFTLKIRSTKLEDSAMYFCASTAGGLQETQYFGPGTRLLVL.

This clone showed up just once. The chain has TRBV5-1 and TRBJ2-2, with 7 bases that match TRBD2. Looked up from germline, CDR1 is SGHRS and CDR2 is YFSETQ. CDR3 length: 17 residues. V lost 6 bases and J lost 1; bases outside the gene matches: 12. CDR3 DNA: TGCGCCAGCAACCCCCGGTCGGCGGGAGTGAACACCGGGGAGCTGTTTTTT. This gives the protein CASNPRSAGVNTGELFF. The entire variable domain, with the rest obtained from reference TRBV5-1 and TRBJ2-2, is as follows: KAGVTQTPRYLIKTRGQQVTLSCSPISGHRSVSWYQQTPGQGLQFLFEYFSETQRNKGNFPGRFSGRQFSNSRSEMNVSTLELGDSALYLCASNPRSAGVNTGELFFGEGSRLTVL.

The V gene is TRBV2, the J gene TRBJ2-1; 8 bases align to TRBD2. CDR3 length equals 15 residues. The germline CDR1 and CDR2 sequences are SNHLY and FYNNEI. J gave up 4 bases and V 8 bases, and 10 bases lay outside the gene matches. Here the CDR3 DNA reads TGTGCCAGCCGTAAGTTAGCGGGATCTTACAATGAGCAGTTCTTC. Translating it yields CASRKLAGSYNEQFF.